Below, one T cell receptor beta chain is given with its context. The sample is drawn from a study of blood T cell repertoires in COVID-19. Study summary: In each case, the material was cDNA or gDNA derived from T cells, B-cell-depleted T cells, or PBMCs.

Authors' methods: The authors estimated nucleated cell counts from reference gene primer amplification. Repertoires were generated with immunoSEQ multiplex PCR, while TCRdb's copy carries only in-frame clones and drops some. D and trimming were read from the DNA, whereas the V and J calls and clone size are those reported in that table. There are about 250,000 clones in the sample; approximately 80% occur only once, and roughly 10% lies in the top ten. The V gene's germline CDR1 is SGHTA and CDR2 FQGNSA. The germline V and J ends were trimmed by 4 bases and 14 bases, with 12 bases remaining between them. The CDR3 length is 12 residues.

This chain links TRBV7-2 with TRBJ1-6; D gene uncertain. The specimen was peripheral blood. The receptor comes from a man older than 75 with acute or convalescent COVID-19. The CDR3, as DNA: TGTGCCAGCAGCTCCCCACTCCGAACCCTCCACTTT. Protein: CASSSPLRTLHF.